The present T cell receptor beta chain was sequenced within a study of cytomegalovirus exposure and HLA in healthy donors. Findings and limits, study-wide: CMV serostatus was the sole immune exposure data available. A few chains linked to CMV were shown in vitro to be specific for CMV antigens. Accurate prediction of HLA-A and HLA-B alleles (for most subjects) was reportedly achieved from TCR beta sequences.

PCR was performed using 60 Vbeta and 13 Jbeta primers. Per the original methods: In a later analysis, the count reached tens of millions of unique TCR beta chains, with roughly 11 million shared. Sequencing used immunoSEQ multiplex PCR; TCRdb keeps in-frame clones, though not all of them. For V, J and clone size, that table is used; D and trimming come from the DNA. The sample holds approximately 270,000 clones, 80% seen once. Concerning this clone itself: The antigen is unknown.

This sequence originates from a girl aged 2 to 10 in good health and CMV-seronegative. The sequenced material came from PBMCs.

The CDR3 DNA is TGCAGCGTTGAGGAGGGGAACACTGAAGCTTTCTTT. Its translation is CSVEEGNTEAFF. The genes are TRBV29-1 and TRBJ1-1; D unresolved. The CDR3 is 12 amino acids. The V gene lost 3 bases and the J gene lost 1 base, with 6 bases spanning the gap. Germline V gene sequence: CDR1 SQVTM, CDR2 ANQGSEA.